This T cell receptor beta chain is drawn from a study of Graves' ophthalmopathy and Graves' hyperthyroidism. TCR beta CDR3 regions were amplified from RNA transcripts. HTBI primers were employed in first-round RT-PCR, then a second-round multiplex PCR followed. TCRdb reprocessed the multiplex PCR reads via MiXCR and lists one record per CDR3 protein. Found here are 240,000 or so distinct CDR3 sequences, around 50% of them singletons; the top ten hold less than 50%. This CDR3 has 14 residues. Trimming took 1 base from V and 4 from J, leaving 10 bases between them. Germline V gene data show CDR1 as SGHVS and CDR2 as FQNEAQ.

J is TRBJ2-5 and V is TRBV7-8, with D perhaps assigned TRBD1 or TRBD2 (6 bases each). The clonotype originates from an adult man with Graves' ophthalmopathy. Material for sequencing was peripheral blood. This CDR3 reads CASSLGGAAETQYF. In nucleotides, the CDR3 is TGTGCCAGCAGCTTAGGGGGGGCCGCAGAGACCCAGTACTTC.